The 32 T cell receptor beta chains in this list originate from one sample, sequenced in a study of T cell responses to AZD1222 COVID-19 vaccine. Clones were read by immunoSEQ multiplex PCR, and TCRdb kept only the in-frame ones, dropping some. The data show a few hundred thousand clones, with more than 85% seen just once and around 0.58% held by the top ten. The specimen comprised peripheral blood, sampled on day 0 of AZD1222 vaccination. These receptors were collected from an adult in good health.

The count of this clone is one. This rearrangement joins TRBV6-5 to TRBJ2-1; the match to TRBD1 covers 12 bases. The germline gives CDR1 MNHEY, CDR2 SVGAGI. The CDR3 runs 15 residues. J was trimmed by 8 bases and V by 8 bases; bases with no gene match: 10. The CDR3 spells CASGWTGTGGDEQFF. The CDR3 DNA reads as TGTGCCAGCGGATGGACCGGGACAGGGGGCGATGAGCAGTTCTTC.

This clone was counted between two and nine times. Different DNA sequences within this sample yield the same CDR3. This sequence joins TRBV18 and TRBJ2-2; 7 nucleotides align to TRBD1. J gave up 6 bases and V 2 bases, and 3 bases lay outside the gene matches. Germline lookup yields CDR1 KGHSH and CDR2 LQKENI. The CDR3 runs to 14 residues. In DNA form, the CDR3 reads TGTGCCAGCTCACCAGAAACAGGGGCCGGGGAGCTGTTTTTT. This encodes CASSPETGAGELFF.

This clone was found once. The chain employs TRBV13 and TRBJ2-7, with 11 bases that match TRBD2. The CDR3 sequence is 14 residues long. With 5 bases clipped from V and 1 base from J, the junction kept 1 base outside the gene matches. Germline assignment: CDR1 PRHDT and CDR2 FYEKMQ (reference sequence). The CDR3 nucleotides read TGTGCCAGCAGCAGACTAGCGGGGTCCTACGAGCAGTACTTC. It yields the protein CASSRLAGSYEQYF.

V and J are TRBV6-6 and TRBJ2-3, with 10 bases that match TRBD2. The CDR3 length is 17 residues. V lost 5 bases and J lost 2; bases outside the gene matches: 10. Germline CDR1 reads MNHNY; CDR2 reads SVGAGI (reference sequence). The CDR3 DNA reads TGTGCCAGCAGTCCCCTCTCTAGCGGGGGATACACAGATACGCAGTATTTT. Amino acid sequence: CASSPLSSGGYTDTQYF.

The rearrangement joins TRBV18 to TRBJ1-5; D is ambiguous. V lost 3 bases to trimming and J lost 3 bases, with 12 bases between them. The germline CDR1 and CDR2 sequences are KGHSH and LQKENI. This CDR3 spans 15 amino acids. As DNA, the CDR3 is TGTGCCAGCTCACCGGACTCAATTTCCAATCAGCCCCAGCATTTT. Protein product: CASSPDSISNQPQHF.

The chain has TRBV15 and TRBJ2-2, with D unclear. The CDR3 loop spans 13 amino acids. Trimming stripped 8 bases from V and 1 base from J, with 8 bases between. Germline-derived CDR1 and CDR2 are LNHNV and YYDKDF (reference sequence). This chain's CDR3 is CATGVGNTGELFF. The CDR3 DNA reads TGTGCCACCGGCGTAGGGAACACCGGGGAGCTGTTTTTT.

This clone showed up just a few times. The rearrangement links TRBV28 to TRBJ2-7; either TRBD1 or TRBD2 may supply D (6 bases each). V lost 6 bases to trimming and J lost 6 bases, with 15 bases between them. This CDR3 is 13 amino acids long. CDR1 MDHEN and CDR2 SYDVKM come from the germline V gene. This CDR3 is CASRYGGFGEQYF. The CDR3, as DNA: TGTGCCAGCAGATACGGGGGCTTCGGCGAGCAGTACTTC.

This chain connects TRBV11-2 to TRBJ1-1; no reliable D call. Germline V lookup: CDR1 SGHAT, CDR2 FQNNGV. V lost 1 base to trimming and J lost 1 base, with 1 base between them. The CDR3 consists of 12 residues. Here the CDR3 reads CASSLANTEAFF. As DNA, the CDR3 is TGTGCCAGCAGCTTAGCGAACACTGAAGCTTTCTTT.

The chain is built from TRBV6-1 and TRBJ2-1; D unresolved. CDR1 is MNHNS and CDR2 is SASEGT in the germline V gene. Trimming took off 3 bases at V and 8 bases at J, with 11 bases between the two ends. CDR3 length equals 13 residues. The CDR3 protein is CASSEGRFYEQFF. The DNA for the CDR3 is TGTGCCAGCAGTGAGGGAAGGTTCTATGAGCAGTTCTTC.

CDR3 bases: TGTGCCAGCAGCTCGATCCCGGGACAGGGGAACACTGAAGCTTTCTTT. It specifies CASSSIPGQGNTEAFF. The chain combines TRBV7-9 with TRBJ1-1, with 9 bases that match TRBD1. Germline V gene sequence: CDR1 SEHNR, CDR2 FQNEAQ (reference sequence). V dropped 4 bases and J dropped 1; count of bases not matched to a gene: 7. CDR3 length: 16 amino acids.

In its sample, this clone was seen once. The V and J genes are TRBV21-1 and TRBJ2-1; the table's D call, TRBD2, was not checked against the DNA. TRBV21-1 is assigned pseudogene status. This CDR3 has 14 amino acids. CDR3 nucleotide sequence: TGTGCCAGCAGCAAACCTAGGACTAATAGTGAGCAGTTCTTC. Its protein is CASSKPRTNSEQFF.

The chain joins TRBV19 to TRBJ2-1, with TRBD1 matching over 10 bases. The germline gives CDR1 LNHDA, CDR2 SQIVND (reference sequence). The CDR3 consists of 16 residues. J lost 6 bases, V lost 1 base, and 6 bases had no gene match. For the CDR3, the DNA is TGTGCCAGTAGTATAGTTCCGGGACAGGGGTTCAATGAGCAGTTCTTC. Its translation: CASSIVPGQGFNEQFF.

The chain uses TRBV28 and TRBJ2-7; 8 nucleotides match TRBD2. Germline V gene lookup returns CDR1 MDHEN and CDR2 SYDVKM. Unmatched junction bases numbered 9, after V lost 6 bases and J lost 5 bases. This CDR3 is 14 amino acids long. DNA for the CDR3: TGTGCCAGCAGGAGGAGCGGGGGCTATAACGAGCAGTACTTC. This codes for CASRRSGGYNEQYF.

V and J are TRBV7-9 and TRBJ1-3; 8 nucleotides line up with TRBD1. The CDR3 has 15 amino acids. V was clipped by 5 bases and J by 0 bases; unmatched bases: 3. Germline V lookup: CDR1 SEHNR, CDR2 FQNEAQ (reference sequence). The DNA for the CDR3 is TGTGCCAGCAGCCGGGACAGGATCTCTGGAAACACCATATATTTT. The encoded protein is CASSRDRISGNTIYF.

V is TRBV6-2 or TRBV6-3 and J is TRBJ2-7; D is unclear. V was pared by 5 bases and J by 5 bases, with 10 bases between. The CDR3 is 12 residues long. Germline CDR1 reads MNHEY; CDR2 reads SVGEGT. CDR3 nucleotide sequence: TGTGCCAGCAGTCCAAGGAGAAACGAGCAGTACTTC. Encoded protein: CASSPRRNEQYF.

The V and J genes are TRBV4-1 and TRBJ2-3, with D tentatively TRBD1 (6 bases). This CDR3 region has 14 residues. In germline, CDR1 is MGHRA, CDR2 YSYEKL. V lost 0 bases to trimming and J lost 6 bases, with 10 bases between them. The CDR3 bases are TGCGCCAGCAGCCAAGAACAGGGTTCGGATACGCAGTATTTT. Its translation: CASSQEQGSDTQYF.

The rearrangement joins TRBV20-1 to TRBJ1-4; D possibly corresponds to TRBD1 (6 bases). Trimming left V 3 bases short and J 0 bases short, with 26 bases between. In germline, CDR1 is DFQATT, CDR2 SNEGSKA (reference sequence). The CDR3 is made up of 20 amino acids. CDR3: CSASQGERRQGGATNEKLFF. The DNA of the CDR3 is TGCAGTGCTAGTCAAGGGGAACGACGGCAAGGGGGAGCAACTAATGAAAAACTGTTTTTT.

V gene TRBV3-1 (or the pseudogene TRBV3-2) combines with J gene TRBJ2-7; 7 nucleotides align to TRBD1. The trim removed 0 bases at V and 3 bases at J, leaving 8 bases unmatched. This CDR3 has 16 amino acids. In germline, CDR1 is LGHDT, CDR2 YNNKEL (reference sequence). Here the CDR3 reads CASSQDPNAGGYEQYF. In DNA, the CDR3 is TGTGCCAGCAGCCAAGACCCAAACGCAGGGGGCTACGAGCAGTACTTC.

The chain is built from TRBV28 and TRBJ2-3, with D unclear. Trimming shortened V by 3 bases and J by 2 bases, and 12 bases separated the two germline ends. Germline V gives CDR1 MDHEN, CDR2 SYDVKM. CDR3 size: 15 residues. The CDR3 loop reads CASSFPRFPTDTQYF. CDR3 DNA: TGTGCCAGCAGTTTTCCCAGGTTCCCCACAGATACGCAGTATTTT.

The sample holds one count of this clone. The same CDR3 arises from other DNA sequences in this sample as well. V usage is TRBV5-1 and J usage is TRBJ2-1; D gene uncertain. The CDR3 consists of 15 residues. V lost 0 bases and J lost 0, with 7 bases in between. CDR1 and CDR2 (germline): SGHRS, YFSETQ. The CDR3 coding sequence is TGCGCCAGCAGCTTGGGCCAGAGCTCCTACAATGAGCAGTTCTTC. Translated: CASSLGQSSYNEQFF.

The chain is built from TRBV7-2 and TRBJ1-4; possible D gene TRBD1, 6 bases. The CDR3 sequence is 14 residues long. Germline CDR1 reads SGHTA; CDR2 reads FQGNSA. V was cut by 6 bases and J by 2 bases, with 10 bases left in between. The CDR3: CASRQGTTNEKLFF. CDR3 DNA sequence: TGTGCCAGCAGACAGGGTACTACTAATGAAAAACTGTTTTTT.

This chain uses TRBV10-3 with TRBJ1-2; possibly TRBD1 for D (5 bases). The CDR3 has 16 amino acids. The V gene lost 6 bases and the J gene lost 2 bases, with 19 bases spanning the gap. Germline CDR1 reads ENHRY; CDR2 reads SYGVKD. CDR3 in amino acids: CAISGGRADANYGYTF. CDR3 bases: TGTGCCATCAGCGGAGGCAGGGCAGATGCAAACTATGGCTACACCTTC.

The chain uses TRBV7-9 and TRBJ2-1; the match to TRBD2 covers 12 bases. The CDR3 is 15 residues long. In germline, CDR1 is SEHNR, CDR2 FQNEAQ (reference sequence). The ends lost 5 bases at V and 6 bases at J; junction bases unmatched: 5. The CDR3 nucleotides read TGTGCCAGCAGCCTCGAGGGACTAGCGGGCAATGAGCAGTTCTTC. It encodes CASSLEGLAGNEQFF.

The chain has TRBV4-1 and TRBJ1-5, with TRBD1 matching 7 bases. The trim removed 4 bases at V and 4 bases at J, leaving 7 bases unmatched. The CDR3 is 15 amino acids. In germline, CDR1 is MGHRA, CDR2 YSYEKL. CDR3 in DNA: TGCGCCAGCAGCCTAACACAGGGGAGGAATCAGCCCCAGCATTTT. As protein: CASSLTQGRNQPQHF.

The V and J genes are TRBV24-1 and TRBJ2-3, with 12 nucleotides matching TRBD2. V was clipped by 2 bases and J by 5 bases; unmatched bases: 10. The CDR3 length is 18 residues. Germline lookup yields CDR1 KGHDR and CDR2 SFDVKD. The CDR3 DNA is TGTGCCACCAGTGATTCGGGGCTAGCGGGAGGGCCTTTAGATACGCAGTATTTT. It yields the protein CATSDSGLAGGPLDTQYF.

This chain links TRBV6-5 with TRBJ1-1, with TRBD1 as a possible D gene (5 bases). This CDR3 comprises 16 residues. Trimming removed 4 bases from V and 6 bases from J, with 21 bases in between. Germline-derived CDR1 and CDR2 are MNHEY and SVGAGI. The CDR3 spells CASSSYSLQAGPEAFF. As DNA, the CDR3 is TGTGCCAGCAGTTCCTACTCGTTACAGGCAGGGCCTGAAGCTTTCTTT.

This sequence joins TRBV3-1 (or the pseudogene TRBV3-2) and TRBJ2-7, with 9 bases identical to TRBD2. V was clipped by 3 bases and J by 0 bases; unmatched bases: 6. The CDR3 runs to 16 residues. CDR1 and CDR2 (germline): LGHDT, YNNKEL (reference sequence). In DNA form, the CDR3 reads TGTGCCAGCAGCCACCTCGGCGGGGGGGGCTCCTACGAGCAGTACTTC. This gives the protein CASSHLGGGGSYEQYF.

This clone was seen a single time. The V gene is TRBV11-2, the J gene TRBJ2-7; 10 nucleotides agree with TRBD2. Trimming took 3 bases from V and 2 from J; bases not matched to a gene: 4. CDR1 is SGHAT, CDR2 FQNNGV, per germline. The CDR3 is 15 residues long. The CDR3 protein is CASSLIAGGPYEQYF. CDR3 DNA: TGTGCCAGCAGCTTGATAGCGGGGGGCCCCTACGAGCAGTACTTC.

The V gene is TRBV11-3, the J gene TRBJ2-1; perhaps D is TRBD1 or TRBD2 (5 bases each). V dropped 5 bases and J dropped 5 bases, with 16 bases sitting between them. CDR1 is SGHNT and CDR2 is YENEEA in the germline V gene. The CDR3 is 15 amino acids. The CDR3 DNA reads as TGTGCCAGCAGCCCCTCTGGGGGTTACAACAATGAGCAGTTCTTC. Translation gives CASSPSGGYNNEQFF.

The chain uses TRBV3-1 (or the pseudogene TRBV3-2) and TRBJ2-1; 10 bases fit TRBD2. Germline V gene sequence: CDR1 LGHDT, CDR2 YNNKEL (reference sequence). The CDR3 is 17 residues long. Trimming cost V 1 base and J 7 bases; bases outside gene matches: 10. The DNA of the CDR3 is TGTGCCAGCAGCCAAGTTTGGACGCTAGCGGGGGCGAATGAGCAGTTCTTC. Translation: CASSQVWTLAGANEQFF.

The V and J genes are TRBV7-2 and TRBJ1-4; D not certain. V was shortened by 4 bases and J by 7 bases, with 13 bases between the two germline ends. Germline lookup yields CDR1 SGHTA and CDR2 FQGNSA. The CDR3 extends over 14 amino acids. The CDR3 reads CASSSTLLGEKLFF. The DNA of the CDR3 is TGTGCCAGCAGCTCTACTCTGCTGGGTGAAAAACTGTTTTTT.

CDR3: CSVGVSSYEQYF. As DNA, the CDR3 is TGCAGCGTTGGCGTCAGTTCCTACGAGCAGTACTTC. The chain uses TRBV29-1 and TRBJ2-7; unclear D gene. The germline V and J ends were trimmed by 4 bases and 1 base, with 8 bases remaining between them. The CDR3 covers 12 residues. Germline V lookup: CDR1 SQVTM, CDR2 ANQGSEA.